The rows below give T cell receptor beta chains drawn from one sample of a study of esophageal squamous cell carcinoma under preoperative chemotherapy. From the PCR reads, TCRdb called clonotypes with MiXCR, one entry per CDR3 protein. Of around 29,000 distinct CDR3 sequences listed, roughly half were seen once; the top ten hold 10% to 15%. This material was acquired from a patient given preoperative chemotherapy. The receptors stem from a human donor with esophageal squamous cell carcinoma. The donor label of this sample is uncertain. CDR3s include the opening cysteine and the closing phenylalanine or tryptophan. The D gene is left open where the match is weak. The size field is filled for only some rows; it gives once, few, many or a size class.

D gene	clone size	V gene	J gene	CDR3 DNA	CDR3 protein
-	many	TRBV6-1	TRBJ2-2	TGTGCCAGCAGTGCGGTCAGCCACACCGGGGAGCTGTTTTTT	CASSAVSHTGELFF
-	few	TRBV7-2	TRBJ2-4	TGTGCCAGCAGCCCCCAGGGACGGAGAGGCAAAAACACTCAGTACTTC	CASSPQGRRGKNTQYF
TRBD2	large	TRBV6-1	TRBJ2-1	TGTGCCAGCAGCCGTTCTGGCGGGGGTACCTACAATGAGCAGTTCTTC	CASSRSGGGTYNEQFF
TRBD2	-	TRBV5-5	TRBJ2-7	TGTGCCAGCAGCCCCGAACGGGAGGCCCTCGGCATCGAGCAGTACTTC	CASSPEREALGIEQYF
TRBD2	many	TRBV27	TRBJ2-5	TGTGCCAGCAGTTTATCGAACCAGTGGGGACTAAACCAAGAGACCCAGTACTTC	CASSLSNQWGLNQETQYF
-	once	TRBV5-8	TRBJ2-7	TGTGCCAGCAGCGTACCGGGAGTGAGAGCCAAAGATACGCAGTACTTC	CASSVPGVRAKDTQYF
-	-	TRBV7-6	TRBJ2-3	TGTGCCAGCAGGGTAGACGGGGAAGTGAGCACAGAGAAGCAGTTTTTT	CASRVDGEVSTEKQFF
-	medium-sized	TRBV12-5	TRBJ2-1	TGTGCTAGTGGGGCCTACAGTAGCTCCTACAATGAGCAGTTCTTC	CASGAYSSSYNEQFF
TRBD1	-	TRBV5-4	TRBJ2-1	TGTGCCAGCAGCCCCGCCGGGACAGGGTTAGCTGAGCAGTTCTTC	CASSPAGTGLAEQFF
TRBD1	-	TRBV28	TRBJ1-2	TGTGCCAGCTTAAAACCGGGACAGGACCTCTATGGCTACACCTTC	CASLKPGQDLYGYTF
TRBD2	few	TRBV15	TRBJ2-1	TGTGCCACCAGCAGAGGCAGGGCGGGAGCTAGTGAGCAGTTCTTC	CATSRGRAGASEQFF
TRBD2	-	TRBV7-8	TRBJ2-7	TGTGCCAGCAGTCGCCGGGGGGTCCGCGAGCAGTACTTC	CASSRRGVREQYF
-	many	TRBV7-9	TRBJ2-7	TGTGCCAGCAGCTTCTCTCCCTACGAGCAGTACTTC	CASSFSPYEQYF
TRBD1	-	TRBV27	TRBJ2-5	TGTGCCAGCAGTCGACAGGGGGAGGGGACCCAGTACTTC	CASSRQGEGTQYF
-	many	TRBV19	TRBJ2-6	TGTGCCACCGACTCTGGGGCCAACGTCCTGACTTTC	CATDSGANVLTF
-	-	TRBV6-5	TRBJ2-5	TGTGCCAGCAGTTACTCCGCAGGGGAGACGCAGTACTTC	CASSYSAGETQYF
TRBD1	-	TRBV19	TRBJ1-2	TGTGCCAGTACCCTCGGGACAGATGGAGGCTACACCTTC	CASTLGTDGGYTF
TRBD1	-	TRBV6-1	TRBJ2-2	TGTGCCAGCAGACCCGAGACAGGGAACACAGGGGAGCTGTTTTTT	CASRPETGNTGELFF
TRBD1	-	TRBV24-1	TRBJ2-1	TGTGCCACCAGGGGGGACAGGGTGAATGAGCAGTTCTTC	CATRGDRVNEQFF
-	few	TRBV7-2	TRBJ2-3	TGTGCCAGCAGCCCACAGGGAGGGAGAGCCAAAAACATGCAGTATTTT	CASSPQGGRAKNMQYF
-	-	TRBV12-3/TRBV12-4	TRBJ2-1	TGTGCCAGCAGGGAACTAGCAAGCTCCTACAATGAGCAGTTCTTC	CASRELASSYNEQFF
-	many	TRBV11-2	TRBJ2-7	TGTGCCAGCAGCTTCGAGGGGGGGGTCTACGAGCAGTACTTC	CASSFEGGVYEQYF
-	-	TRBV6-1	TRBJ2-5	TGTGCCAGCAGGCCGGGAGTAGCCGGGGGCCGTGACCAAGAGACCCAGTACTTC	CASRPGVAGGRDQETQYF
-	many	TRBV11-3	TRBJ1-1	TGTGCCAGCAGCTTGGCCCGTGGTGAAGCTTTCTTT	CASSLARGEAFF
-	-	TRBV11-2	TRBJ2-3	TGTGCCCTGAGCCTCAAGGCTGTGAGCACAGATACGCAGTATTTT	CALSLKAVSTDTQYF
-	-	TRBV6-1	TRBJ2-3	TGTGCCAGCGGCGATGGGGGTAGCGCCTCATATACGCAGTATTTT	CASGDGGSASYTQYF
TRBD2	many	TRBV28	TRBJ2-3	TGTGCCAGCAGTTTTGTGAAAGCGGGAGGCGCAGATACGCAGTATTTT	CASSFVKAGGADTQYF
-	-	TRBV12-3/TRBV12-4	TRBJ2-5	TGTGCCAGCAGTCCCCAAGAGACCCAGACTTTC	CASSPQETQTF
TRBD2	few	TRBV6-5	TRBJ2-1	TGTGCCAGCAGTTACAGGACTAGCGCGAGCTCCTACAATGAGCAGTTCTTC	CASSYRTSASSYNEQFF
-	-	TRBV11-1	TRBJ2-1	TGTGCCAGCAGCCCCGAGACTATCGGTTCCAATGAGCAGTTCTTT	CASSPETIGSNEQFF
-	many	TRBV11-3	TRBJ2-6	TGTGCCAGCAGCTCCGGCTCACACGTCCTGACTTTC	CASSSGSHVLTF
-	-	TRBV6-1	TRBJ2-3	TGTGCCAGCAGGGGATTTGGGGGCAGCTACACAGAGACCCAGTATTTT	CASRGFGGSYTETQYF
-	-	TRBV11-2	TRBJ2-5	TGTGCCGGCAGGTCCGGGGGCTGTGACACAGAGACCCAGTATTTC	CAGRSGGCDTETQYF
TRBD2	-	TRBV10-3	TRBJ2-3	TGTGGGGGCGCTGAGCGGGAGACGCAGTATTTT	CGGAERETQYF
-	-	TRBV7-9	TRBJ2-6	TGTGCCAGCAGCTTCGGGGCCTCTGGGGCCAACGAGCTGTACTTC	CASSFGASGANELYF
TRBD1	-	TRBV12-3/TRBV12-4	TRBJ2-3	TGTGCCAGCAGTTTAGTCACAGCGAACACAGGGGCGCAGTATTTT	CASSLVTANTGAQYF
-	-	TRBV7-6	TRBJ2-5	TGTGCCAGCAGCGACACTCGCCACGAGGCCCAGTCTTTC	CASSDTRHEAQSF